Presented here are 6 T cell receptor beta chains from one specimen sequenced in a study of cytomegalovirus exposure and HLA in healthy donors (dated by TCRdb to about 2017). Library preparation employed the immunoSEQ multiplex PCR assay. For the multiplex PCR, a mixture combining 60 forward primers for TCR Vbeta segments and 13 reverse primers for TCR Jbeta segments was used. The table comes from immuneACCESS by way of TCRdb, which keeps in-frame sequences with V and J called. Part of the clones is missing from these tables; in studies checked, under half for an unresolved V gene and the rest for unknown reasons. The sample contains about 210,000 clones, about 83% of them found a single time. Approximately 1.8% of the sample belongs to the ten largest clones. The source material was PBMCs. The receptor source for this set is a man aged 35 to 55 in good health and CMV-seropositive.

This clone was counted between two and nine times. The V call is TRBV9, the J call TRBJ1-5; the match to TRBD1 covers 8 bases. The germline CDR1 and CDR2 sequences are SGDLS and YYNGEE. This CDR3 comprises 16 residues. Trimming at V came to 0 bases and at J to 4 bases, leaving 6 bases not matched to a gene. The CDR3 sequence: CASSVDPDRGNQPQHF. The CDR3 region has the DNA TGTGCCAGCAGCGTAGACCCCGACAGGGGTAATCAGCCCCAGCATTTT.

The CDR3: CASSFFSRSDNEQFF. The CDR3 DNA sequence: TGTGCCAGCAGCTTTTTTTCTAGGTCGGACAATGAGCAGTTCTTC. The rearrangement uses TRBV7-2 and TRBJ2-1; D gene uncertain. This CDR3 is built from 15 residues. Trimming took off 3 bases at V and 5 bases at J, with 14 bases between the two ends. Looked up from germline, CDR1 is SGHTA and CDR2 is FQGNSA.

The rearrangement joins TRBV7-9 to TRBJ2-1; D perhaps matches TRBD2 (6 bases). Germline V lookup: CDR1 SEHNR, CDR2 FQNEAQ (reference sequence). V lost 5 bases and J 8 bases, leaving 19 bases between the germline ends. CDR3 length: 15 amino acids. This chain's CDR3 is CASSPQGEGRYEQFF. The CDR3 nucleotides are TGTGCCAGCAGCCCCCAGGGAGAGGGGAGGTATGAGCAGTTCTTC.

The chain carries TRBV30 and TRBJ1-4; TRBD1 is a possible D gene (6 bases). V lost 7 bases and J 6 bases, leaving 21 bases between the germline ends. Germline V lookup: CDR1 GTSNPN, CDR2 SVGIG (reference sequence). CDR3 size: 15 residues. DNA of the CDR3: TGTGCCTCCCCACACCCTGGCAGGGGAGATGAAAAACTGTTTTTT. It encodes CASPHPGRGDEKLFF.

The chain joins TRBV28 to TRBJ1-5; D is ambiguous. V was pared by 6 bases and J by 0 bases, with 24 bases between. This CDR3 spans 19 amino acids. CDR1 MDHEN and CDR2 SYDVKM come from the germline V gene. CDR3 residues: CASSVAGGFTMGSNQPQHF. The CDR3 region has the DNA TGTGCCAGCAGCGTCGCTGGAGGCTTTACAATGGGTAGCAATCAGCCCCAGCATTTT.

This chain links TRBV13 with TRBJ2-1; 7 bases agree with TRBD1. CDR1 PRHDT and CDR2 FYEKMQ come from the germline V gene (reference sequence). V dropped 5 bases and J dropped 3; count of bases not matched to a gene: 7. This CDR3 spans 15 amino acids. CDR3 nucleotide sequence: TGTGCCAGCAGCCCAGGACAGGCGATCTACAATGAGCAGTTCTTC. Its translation: CASSPGQAIYNEQFF.